This T cell receptor (beta chain) emerged from a study of read filtering for tumor transcriptome and immune sequencing. Across the whole study: Mean patient age was roughly 66 years, range 47 to 80; some 17 male, over twelve female. IR-seq gave about 3.5 to 10.27 million TCR reads per sample; RNA-seq gave 85 to 1273. Roughly 8 patients were R-ISS I, 16 were R-ISS II, 6 or 7 were R-ISS III. Study results and limitations: Even smaller IR-seq throughput identified most shared clonotypes.

About this clonotype: What it binds is unknown.

Deletions cut 3 bases from V and 3 bases from J, with 6 bases between. The CDR3 sequence is 13 residues long. From 300 to 400 ng of RNA, a library with molecular barcoded alpha/delta and beta/gamma adaptors was made. TCRdb independently ran MiXCR on the reads; one entry per CDR3 protein. Altogether more than 55,000 distinct CDR3 sequences are present, roughly 19% being singletons, with the ten largest covering approximately 18%. The sample taken for sequencing was a population of CD138-negative cells sorted from bone marrow. The gene calls are TRBV12-3 or TRBV12-4 and TRBJ1-3; no reliable D call. This TCR came from a donor aged 40 or older with multiple myeloma. In DNA form, the CDR3 reads TGTGCCAGCAGTTTCGTCGGTGGAAACACCATATATTTT. Its translation is CASSFVGGNTIYF.